These 29 T cell receptor beta chains originate from one sample sequenced in a study of cytomegalovirus exposure and HLA in healthy donors. Primers for the PCR totalled 60 Vbeta and 13 Jbeta. TCRdb keeps only in-frame clones here, not all; method: immunoSEQ multiplex PCR. Of roughly 120,000 clones in the sample, 79% were seen once. Material: PBMCs. Source of these receptors: a man in his thirties or forties in good health and CMV-seropositive.

CDR3: CASSELRSLNYNEQFF. The CDR3 coding sequence is TGTGCCAGCAGTGAACTGAGAAGTCTAAACTACAATGAGCAGTTCTTC. This chain joins TRBV6-1 and TRBJ2-1; D not resolved. The CDR3 is made up of 16 amino acids. V gave up 2 bases and J gave up 3 bases, with 14 bases separating them. From germline, CDR1 is MNHNS and CDR2 SASEGT.

The J gene is TRBJ2-1, the V gene TRBV5-1; 12 nucleotides line up with TRBD2. V lost 4 bases and J lost 8; bases outside the gene matches: 7. From germline, CDR1 is SGHRS and CDR2 YFSETQ. This CDR3 region has 15 residues. The CDR3 sequence: CASSPPTSGSDEQFF. Here the CDR3 DNA reads TGCGCCAGCAGCCCTCCGACTAGCGGGAGTGATGAGCAGTTCTTC.

This sequence joins TRBV10-3 and TRBJ1-5; 7 bases map to TRBD1. The V gene's germline CDR1 is ENHRY and CDR2 SYGVKD. After removal of 3 bases from V and 7 bases from J, the junction contained 9 bases not matched to a gene. This CDR3 is 15 amino acids long. The CDR3 protein is CAISDPRGSGQPQHF. CDR3 nucleotide sequence: TGTGCCATCAGTGATCCCAGGGGGTCCGGGCAGCCCCAGCATTTT.

This clone was seen only a few times. This rearrangement joins TRBV5-4 to TRBJ1-4; 12 positions match TRBD1. The length of the CDR3 is 15 residues. V shed 4 bases, J shed 8 bases, and the junction held 6 bases outside the gene matches. Germline V gene lookup returns CDR1 SGHNT and CDR2 YYREEE (reference sequence). The CDR3 reads CASSITGTGGEKLFF. The CDR3 coding sequence is TGTGCCAGCAGCATCACCGGGACAGGGGGCGAAAAACTGTTTTTT.

The rearrangement joins TRBV19 to TRBJ2-7; a weak D match, TRBD2 (6 bases). Trimming cost V 5 bases and J 0 bases, with 14 bases left between them. The CDR3 loop spans 15 amino acids. The germline gives CDR1 LNHDA, CDR2 SQIVND (reference sequence). The CDR3 loop is CASSPESSGSYEQYF. The DNA for the CDR3 is TGTGCCAGTAGTCCCGAAAGTAGCGGCTCCTACGAGCAGTACTTC.

The rearrangement links TRBV4-2 to TRBJ1-2, with a tentative D call TRBD1 (5 bases). Germline V lookup: CDR1 LGHNA, CDR2 YNFKEQ. There are 19 residues in the CDR3. V lost 2 bases, J lost 6 bases, and 28 bases lay in between. The CDR3, as DNA: TGTGCCAGCAGCCAATACGGTTCGGGCAGGACAAGATCCCTGGATGGCTACACCTTC. Encoded protein: CASSQYGSGRTRSLDGYTF.

This clone turned up a few times. J is TRBJ1-3 and V is TRBV9, with D tentatively TRBD1 (6 bases). The V and J ends lost 3 bases and 2 bases respectively, with 12 bases between them. Germline V lookup: CDR1 SGDLS, CDR2 YYNGEE. The CDR3 spans 15 residues. CDR3 nucleotide sequence: TGTGCCAGCAGCGCTCCACAGGGCGCTGGAAACACCATATATTTT. Translating it yields CASSAPQGAGNTIYF.

V usage is TRBV5-1 and J usage is TRBJ2-7, with 7 bases lining up with TRBD2. Germline assignment: CDR1 SGHRS and CDR2 YFSETQ. The CDR3 contains 15 residues. J lost 0 bases, V lost 4 bases, and 7 bases had no gene match. Here the CDR3 DNA reads TGCGCCAGCAGCCCTTGGGGGGGTAACTCCTACGAGCAGTACTTC. This translates into CASSPWGGNSYEQYF. The full variable domain, completed using reference TRBV5-1 and TRBJ2-7, is KAGVTQTPRYLIKTRGQQVTLSCSPISGHRSVSWYQQTPGQGLQFLFEYFSETQRNKGNFPGRFSGRQFSNSRSEMNVSTLELGDSALYLCASSPWGGNSYEQYFGPGTRLTVT.

For the CDR3, the DNA is TGTGCAACCCGGGACGCCGGGACTAGCATTGGGGAGACCCAGTACTTC. Translating it yields CATRDAGTSIGETQYF. This sequence joins TRBV12-2 and TRBJ2-5; the table gives TRBD2 as D, unverified against the DNA. TRBV12-2 is a pseudogene locus. The CDR3 consists of 16 residues.

This clone turned up a few times. The chain joins TRBV7-2 to TRBJ1-2; 8 nucleotides line up with TRBD1. CDR1 and CDR2 from the germline V gene are SGHTA and FQGNSA. The CDR3 totals 15 residues. V lost 3 bases and J lost 2; bases outside the gene matches: 5. DNA for the CDR3: TGTGCCAGCAGCTTGTCGGCAGGGGGCAACTATGGCTACACCTTC. Translating it yields CASSLSAGGNYGYTF. The complete variable domain, with remaining parts taken from reference TRBV7-2 and TRBJ1-2, reads GAGVSQSPSNKVTEKGKDVELRCDPISGHTALYWYRQSLGQGLEFLIYFQGNSAPDKSGLPSDRFSAERTGGSVSTLTIQRTQQEDSAVYLCASSLSAGGNYGYTFGSGTRLTVV.

The V and J genes are TRBV6-1 and TRBJ1-4; D unclear. The ends were cut back, 6 bases at V and 0 bases at J, with 11 bases in the middle. The CDR3 loop spans 15 amino acids. The germline V gene encodes CDR1 MNHNS and CDR2 SASEGT. In DNA, the CDR3 is TGTGCCAGCAGCCCTCCTAACCCAACTAATGAAAAACTGTTTTTT. It encodes CASSPPNPTNEKLFF.

The chain combines TRBV28 with TRBJ1-1; 9 positions match TRBD1. Germline V gives CDR1 MDHEN, CDR2 SYDVKM. CDR3 length equals 17 residues. V trimming: 6 bases; J trimming: 2 bases; junction bases outside the gene matches: 13. The CDR3 bases are TGTGCCAGCAGAATGACAGGGGGGCTTCTCCTCAACACTGAAGCTTTCTTT. Protein: CASRMTGGLLLNTEAFF.

The V call is TRBV5-1, the J call TRBJ2-2; no clear D gene. The CDR3 contains 14 residues. V gave up 0 bases and J gave up 4 bases, with 7 bases separating them. In germline, CDR1 is SGHRS, CDR2 YFSETQ. The CDR3 coding sequence is TGCGCCAGCAGCTTGGGCCCAGGCACCGGGGAGCTGTTTTTT. This encodes CASSLGPGTGELFF.

The gene calls are TRBV2 and TRBJ2-7; D perhaps matches TRBD1 (5 bases). The V gene lost 6 bases and the J gene lost 3 bases, with 12 bases spanning the gap. Germline V lookup: CDR1 SNHLY, CDR2 FYNNEI. The CDR3 loop spans 13 amino acids. The CDR3 coding sequence is TGTGCCAGCAGGGCAGGGATGCACTACGAGCAGTACTTC. Protein product: CASRAGMHYEQYF.

There are a few counts of this clone. The rearrangement uses TRBV9 and TRBJ1-2; D is possibly TRBD1 (5 bases). With 0 bases removed from V and 2 bases from J, the gap between germline ends came to 14 bases. Germline values: CDR1 SGDLS, CDR2 YYNGEE. This CDR3 is 16 amino acids long. For the CDR3, the DNA is TGTGCCAGCAGCGTAGCCCCAGGGAAAGGGAACTATGGCTACACCTTC. Translated, it gives CASSVAPGKGNYGYTF.

This clone was observed a handful of times. The chain uses TRBV19 and TRBJ2-1; TRBD2 matches 10 bases. V dropped 5 bases and J dropped 9; count of bases not matched to a gene: 13. Germline V gene lookup returns CDR1 LNHDA and CDR2 SQIVND (reference sequence). The CDR3 has 16 amino acids. This chain's CDR3 is CASSAGLASIMGEQFF. The CDR3, as DNA: TGTGCCAGTAGTGCGGGACTAGCGAGCATCATGGGTGAGCAGTTCTTC.

This clone was recorded once. This chain joins TRBV11-2 and TRBJ2-3; D gene uncertain. The CDR3 consists of 14 residues. From germline, CDR1 is SGHAT and CDR2 FQNNGV. V shed 5 bases and J shed 0 bases, with 9 bases lying between them. CDR3 in amino acids: CASSQVISTDTQYF. DNA for the CDR3: TGTGCCAGCAGCCAGGTCATTAGCACAGATACGCAGTATTTT.

The rearrangement uses TRBV5-4 and TRBJ2-5, with a weak D call TRBD1 (5 bases). The DNA end is a closer match to TRBJ2-7, so the J assignment may be wrong. CDR1 and CDR2 from the germline V gene are SGHNT and YYREEE (reference sequence). This CDR3 comprises 14 residues. The CDR3 sequence is CASSYAGKTYEQYF. CDR3 in DNA: TGTGCCAGCAGCTATGCAGGGAAAACCTACGAGCAGTACTTC.

This clone was picked up one time. The chain employs TRBV7-2 and TRBJ2-3, with D possibly matching TRBD2 (6 bases). This CDR3 is built from 14 residues. Germline V gene sequence: CDR1 SGHTA, CDR2 FQGNSA. V shed 2 bases and J shed 1 base, with 7 bases lying between them. CDR3 region: CASSLRGGTDTQYF. CDR3 DNA: TGTGCCAGCAGCTTACGCGGGGGCACAGATACGCAGTATTTT.

The chain recombines TRBV18 with TRBJ1-1; possible D gene TRBD1, 5 bases. Germline CDR1 is KGHSH and CDR2 is LQKENI. This CDR3 is built from 17 residues. V lost 3 bases, J lost 8 bases, and 25 bases lay in between. The CDR3 is CASSPTALPRGDSEAFF. CDR3 nucleotide sequence: TGTGCCAGCTCACCGACGGCTTTACCACGGGGGGACTCCGAAGCTTTCTTT. Together with reference TRBV18 and TRBJ1-1, the CDR3 gives the full variable domain: NAGVMQNPRHLVRRRGQEARLRCSPMKGHSHVYWYRQLPEEGLKFMVYLQKENIIDESGMPKERFSAEFPKEGPSILRIQQVVRGDSAAYFCASSPTALPRGDSEAFFGQGTRLTVV.

This clone was seen once. The genes are TRBV7-2 and TRBJ2-3; TRBD2 is a possible D gene (6 bases). Germline V gives CDR1 SGHTA, CDR2 FQGNSA. V was trimmed by 1 base and J by 2 bases, leaving 10 bases between them. CDR3 length equals 15 residues. CDR3 bases: TGTGCCAGCAGCTTAGGACTAGGGAACACAGATACGCAGTATTTT. It specifies CASSLGLGNTDTQYF.

The chain is built from TRBV5-1 and TRBJ1-5; 7 positions agree with TRBD1. The germline V gene encodes CDR1 SGHRS and CDR2 YFSETQ. Trimming cost V 4 bases and J 3 bases; bases outside gene matches: 7. The CDR3 totals 15 residues. This CDR3 reads CASSPGTVANQPQHF. CDR3 bases: TGCGCCAGCAGCCCTGGGACAGTAGCCAATCAGCCCCAGCATTTT.

The chain joins TRBV28 to TRBJ2-5; TRBD1 might be the D (6 bases). The J call may be mistaken, given a closer DNA end match to TRBJ2-7. CDR3 size: 15 residues. Germline V gene sequence: CDR1 MDHEN, CDR2 SYDVKM. Here the CDR3 reads CASSAPGRGAYEQYF. Written as DNA, the CDR3 is TGTGCCAGCAGTGCCCCCGGCAGGGGAGCCTACGAGCAGTACTTC.

The chain carries TRBV27 and TRBJ2-7, with TRBD2 as a possible D gene (6 bases). The CDR3 contains 15 residues. Germline CDR1 MNHEY, CDR2 SMNVEV (reference sequence). With 0 bases removed from V and 1 base from J, the gap between germline ends came to 10 bases. As DNA, the CDR3 is TGTGCCAGCAGTTTATCGTACGGGGGTTCCTACGAGCAGTACTTC. Its protein is CASSLSYGGSYEQYF.

V and J are TRBV19 and TRBJ1-5; tentatively, D is TRBD1 (5 bases). The CDR3 covers 16 residues. Trimming removed 5 bases from V and 3 bases from J, with 17 bases in between. Germline V CDR1 and CDR2: LNHDA, SQIVND (reference sequence). CDR3: CASSSRRVVINQPQHF. CDR3 bases: TGTGCCAGTAGTTCCCGCAGGGTGGTCATCAATCAGCCCCAGCATTTT.

J is TRBJ2-2 and V is TRBV6-4; 7 positions agree with TRBD1. This CDR3 has 13 residues. In germline, CDR1 is MRHNA, CDR2 SNTAGT. Losses at the gene ends were 4 bases for V and 6 bases for J; bases not matched to a gene: 2. CDR3 sequence: CASSATGAGELFF. CDR3 DNA sequence: TGTGCCAGCAGTGCAACAGGGGCCGGGGAGCTGTTTTTT.

V is TRBV30 and J is TRBJ1-3, with no clear D. CDR1 GTSNPN and CDR2 SVGIG come from the germline V gene (reference sequence). Trimming cost V 0 bases and J 0 bases, with 12 bases left between them. The CDR3 has 16 amino acids. The CDR3 is CAWSVGSHNSGNTIYF. The CDR3 DNA sequence: TGTGCCTGGAGTGTTGGCTCCCACAACTCTGGAAACACCATATATTTT.

Concerning this clone itself: The junction departs from the called germline gene at one end, perhaps through a read error. The J gene is TRBJ2-7, the V gene TRBV7-9, with 8 bases fitting TRBD1. The CDR3 runs 14 residues. CDR1 is SEHNR, CDR2 FQNEAQ, per germline (reference sequence). The CDR3 DNA reads as TGTTCCAGCAGCCGGGGGACAGGCCACTACGAGCAGTACTTC. Its protein is CSSSRGTGHYEQYF. Drawing the rest from reference TRBV7-9 and TRBJ2-7, the complete variable domain is DTGVSQNPRHKITKRGQNVTFRCDPISEHNRLYWYRQTLGQGPEFLTYFQNEAQLEKSRLLSDRFSAERPKGSFSTLEIQRTEQGDSAMYLCSSSRGTGHYEQYFGPGTRLTVT.

CDR3 DNA: TGTGCCAGCAGCTTATTACAGGCTAATGAAAAACTGTTTTTT. Protein product: CASSLLQANEKLFF. V is TRBV7-9 and J is TRBJ1-4; a weak D match, TRBD1 (5 bases). Trimming cost V 2 bases and J 3 bases, with 7 bases left between them. Germline V gene sequence: CDR1 SEHNR, CDR2 FQNEAQ (reference sequence). This CDR3 region has 14 residues.